The 20 T cell receptor beta chains presented below share a single source sample, sequenced in a study of beta chain features in type 1 diabetes. The investigators reverse transcribed all of the isolated RNA, so they sequenced expressed TCRB transcripts. Repertoires were generated with immunoSEQ multiplex PCR, while TCRdb's copy carries only in-frame clones and drops some. There are 65,000 to 100,000 clones in the sample; 30% to 40% occur only once, and 0.35% to 0.45% lies in the top ten. Input material: stem cell memory CD4+ T cells from blood. Every receptor here comes from a woman younger than 35 in good health.

This chain uses TRBV18 with TRBJ2-7; 10 nucleotides agree with TRBD2. Trimming cost V 3 bases and J 0 bases; bases outside gene matches: 5. Per germline, CDR1 KGHSH and CDR2 LQKENI. The CDR3 contains 16 residues. The CDR3 region has the DNA TGTGCCAGCTCACCCCGCCCTAGCGGGGGCTCCTACGAGCAGTACTTC. It specifies CASSPRPSGGSYEQYF.

This clone was detected only a few times. The chain couples TRBV4-1 to TRBJ2-7; tentative D call: TRBD1 (5 bases). V gave up 5 bases and J gave up 3 bases, with 14 bases separating them. CDR3 size: 14 residues. The germline V gene has CDR1 MGHRA and CDR2 YSYEKL. CDR3 protein: CASSRQRLYYEQYF. DNA of the CDR3: TGCGCCAGCAGCAGACAGAGACTTTACTACGAGCAGTACTTC.

The chain has TRBV6-5 and TRBJ1-1; D not resolved. The V and J ends lost 2 bases and 5 bases respectively, with 9 bases between them. The CDR3 is 13 amino acids. Germline loops: CDR1 MNHEY, CDR2 SVGAGI. The CDR3 reads CASSYPFRTEAFF. The DNA of the CDR3 is TGTGCCAGCAGTTACCCGTTCAGAACTGAAGCTTTCTTT.

CDR3 region: CASSLGAGDYGYTF. The CDR3 coding sequence is TGTGCCAGCAGCTTAGGAGCAGGGGACTATGGCTACACCTTC. This sequence joins TRBV7-2 and TRBJ1-2; D possibly corresponds to TRBD1 (6 bases). Germline CDR1 SGHTA, CDR2 FQGNSA. Trimming took 1 base from V and 3 from J, leaving 9 bases between them. The CDR3 is 14 residues long. Full variable domain (rest looked up from reference TRBV7-2 and TRBJ1-2): GAGVSQSPSNKVTEKGKDVELRCDPISGHTALYWYRQSLGQGLEFLIYFQGNSAPDKSGLPSDRFSAERTGGSVSTLTIQRTQQEDSAVYLCASSLGAGDYGYTFGSGTRLTVV.

V is TRBV4-2 and J is TRBJ2-2, with D possibly being TRBD2 (5 bases). V shed 4 bases and J shed 3 bases, with 12 bases lying between them. The CDR3 is made up of 15 amino acids. CDR1 LGHNA and CDR2 YNFKEQ come from the germline V gene. CDR3 DNA: TGTGCCAGCAGCCCGGCGACTACCCACACCGGGGAGCTGTTTTTT. Protein: CASSPATTHTGELFF.

The V and J genes are TRBV7-3 and TRBJ1-4; 9 bases fit TRBD1. The CDR3 extends over 14 amino acids. Germline V gene data show CDR1 as SGHTA and CDR2 as FQGTGA. V dropped 5 bases and J dropped 4; count of bases not matched to a gene: 2. This chain's CDR3 is CASSQDRGNEKLFF. The CDR3, as DNA: TGTGCCAGCAGCCAGGACAGGGGTAATGAAAAACTGTTTTTT.

Only one count was recorded for this clone. The chain is built from TRBV19 and TRBJ2-6; a possible D gene is TRBD1 (6 bases). Germline CDR1 LNHDA, CDR2 SQIVND (reference sequence). The V end was cut by 0 bases, the J end by 0 bases, with 18 bases between. The CDR3 covers 20 residues. CDR3 residues: CASSIDARTVIHSGANVLTF. CDR3 bases: TGTGCCAGTAGTATAGATGCTAGGACAGTCATACACTCTGGGGCCAACGTCCTGACTTTC. Together with reference TRBV19 and TRBJ2-6, the CDR3 gives the full variable domain: DGGITQSPKYLFRKEGQNVTLSCEQNLNHDAMYWYRQDPGQGLRLIYYSQIVNDFQKGDIAEGYSVSREKKESFPLTVTSAQKNPTAFYLCASSIDARTVIHSGANVLTFGAGSRLTVL.

The chain links TRBV15 to TRBJ2-1; 9 bases fit TRBD1. The CDR3 spans 15 residues. The trim removed 0 bases at V and 10 bases at J, leaving 7 bases unmatched. Germline CDR1 and CDR2: LNHNV and YYDKDF (reference sequence). The CDR3 nucleotides are TGTGCCACCAGCAGAGATTTGACAGGGGGTCGCGAGCAGTTCTTC. This gives the protein CATSRDLTGGREQFF.

V gene TRBV25-1 combines with J gene TRBJ2-1; a possible D gene is TRBD1 (6 bases). The CDR3 loop spans 16 amino acids. Germline V gene data show CDR1 as MGHDK and CDR2 as SYGVNS. The V end lost 6 bases, the J end lost 7 bases, and 22 bases lay between the germline ends. CDR3 DNA sequence: TGTGCCAGCAGCATGGTGGGGGCCGCCCAAGGGAATGAGCAGTTCTTC. Translation: CASSMVGAAQGNEQFF.

This clone was observed a handful of times. This chain joins TRBV30 and TRBJ1-4, with D perhaps matching TRBD1 (5 bases). CDR3 size: 15 residues. Deletions cut 0 bases from V and 11 bases from J, with 19 bases between. Germline assignment: CDR1 GTSNPN and CDR2 SVGIG (reference sequence). CDR3 in amino acids: CAWSVRGAAISKLFF. The CDR3 coding sequence is TGTGCCTGGAGTGTTCGTGGGGCAGCTATCAGTAAACTGTTTTTT.

The chain links TRBV9 to TRBJ1-1; 7 nucleotides match TRBD1. CDR3 length equals 13 residues. J lost 4 bases, V lost 3 bases, and 3 bases had no gene match. Germline loops: CDR1 SGDLS, CDR2 YYNGEE. In DNA, the CDR3 is TGTGCCAGCAGCGGGACAGGAGGCACTGAAGCTTTCTTT. The encoded protein is CASSGTGGTEAFF.

This sequence joins TRBV30 and TRBJ2-1, with D tentatively TRBD2 (5 bases). With 3 bases removed from V and 8 bases from J, the gap between germline ends came to 17 bases. The CDR3 contains 14 residues. The germline gives CDR1 GTSNPN, CDR2 SVGIG (reference sequence). The CDR3 loop reads CAWSRHTSRDEQFF. CDR3 DNA sequence: TGTGCCTGGAGCCGCCACACTAGTCGCGATGAGCAGTTCTTC.

This clone was counted between two and nine times. In nucleotides, the CDR3 is TGTGCCAGCAGCCAAGTCGGGGGGAACCAGCCCCAGCATTTT. It specifies CASSQVGGNQPQHF. V is TRBV16 and J is TRBJ1-5, with TRBD1 as a possible D gene (5 bases). Trimming took 2 bases from V and 7 from J, leaving 12 bases between them. CDR1 and CDR2 from the germline V gene are KGHSY and FQNENV. The length of the CDR3 is 14 residues.

The rearrangement links TRBV7-3 to TRBJ1-5; D call uncertain. V was cut by 7 bases and J by 2 bases, with 12 bases left in between. CDR1 and CDR2 from the germline V gene are SGHTA and FQGTGA. The CDR3 has 14 residues. The CDR3 region is CASTESHCNQPQHF. The CDR3 nucleotides read TGTGCCAGCACAGAATCACATTGCAATCAGCCCCAGCATTTT. The whole variable domain, filled in from reference TRBV7-3 and TRBJ1-5, reads GAGVSQTPSNKVTEKGKYVELRCDPISGHTALYWYRQSLGQGPEFLIYFQGTGAADDSGLPNDRFFAVRPEGSVSTLKIQRTERGDSAVYLCASTESHCNQPQHFGDGTRLSIL.

There are a few counts of this clone. The V gene is TRBV7-9, the J gene TRBJ2-5, with TRBD2 matching 10 bases. With V trimmed by 5 bases and J by 5 bases, 8 bases remained unmatched. The CDR3 contains 15 residues. Per germline, CDR1 SEHNR and CDR2 FQNEAQ (reference sequence). CDR3 amino acids: CASSLLAGALETQYF. The CDR3 bases are TGTGCCAGCAGCCTCCTAGCGGGGGCCCTGGAGACCCAGTACTTC.

This chain connects TRBV2 to TRBJ2-7; D is undetermined. Germline loops: CDR1 SNHLY, CDR2 FYNNEI. The V gene lost 2 bases and the J gene lost 6 bases, with 11 bases spanning the gap. The CDR3 contains 13 residues. The CDR3 protein is CASSEFYGGEQYF. CDR3 nucleotides: TGTGCCAGCAGTGAATTTTACGGCGGCGAGCAGTACTTC.

The chain has TRBV27 and TRBJ2-6; D perhaps matches TRBD2 (5 bases). Germline-derived CDR1 and CDR2 are MNHEY and SMNVEV (reference sequence). This CDR3 has 15 amino acids. V lost 4 bases and J 0 bases, leaving 7 bases between the germline ends. Here the CDR3 reads CASSSRDSGANVLTF. The DNA of the CDR3 is TGTGCCAGCAGTTCGAGGGACTCTGGGGCCAACGTCCTGACTTTC. Full variable domain (remainder filled in from reference TRBV27 and TRBJ2-6): EAQVTQNPRYLITVTGKKLTVTCSQNMNHEYMSWYRQDPGLGLRQIYYSMNVEVTDKGDVPEGYKVSRKEKRNFPLILESPSPNQTSLYFCASSSRDSGANVLTFGAGSRLTVL.

In its sample, this clone was seen a few times. The rearrangement joins TRBV7-9 to TRBJ2-5; 9 nucleotides align to TRBD1. The J segment lost 5 bases and the V segment lost 5 bases, leaving 3 bases of the junction unmatched. The germline gives CDR1 SEHNR, CDR2 FQNEAQ (reference sequence). This CDR3 spans 13 amino acids. This CDR3 reads CASSRTGAETQYF. CDR3 DNA sequence: TGTGCCAGCAGCAGGACAGGGGCCGAGACCCAGTACTTC.

This clone was counted between two and nine times. This sequence joins TRBV7-9 and TRBJ1-5; maybe TRBD1 (5 bases). CDR3 length: 15 residues. Germline CDR1 and CDR2: SEHNR and FQNEAQ (reference sequence). The V end was cut by 5 bases, the J end by 0 bases, with 11 bases between. The CDR3 DNA is TGTGCCAGCAGCGCCCGGGGGGATAGCAATCAGCCCCAGCATTTT. The encoded protein is CASSARGDSNQPQHF.

This chain connects TRBV6-1 to TRBJ2-3; D perhaps matches TRBD2 (6 bases). The V gene's germline CDR1 is MNHNS and CDR2 SASEGT. The CDR3 contains 16 residues. Trimming took off 2 bases at V and 4 bases at J, with 16 bases between the two ends. Here the CDR3 DNA reads TGTGCCAGCAGTGAAAGTGTGGGGGGAGGCGCAGATACGCAGTATTTT. This encodes CASSESVGGGADTQYF.